The entry below describes one T cell receptor (beta chain). Which antigen it targets is not known. Base qualities are not at hand, and no much larger clone is one base apart. The donors were healthy, HIV-negative adults who had no recently reported acute infections or vaccinations. Only Caucasian adults living in Nashville, Tennessee, USA were represented among the donors. CD4+ T cells were enriched by magnetic negative selection, after which naive cells were positively selected on CD45RA and the negative fraction was taken as the memory subset. Blood was collected by leukapheresis, and PBMCs were isolated by Ficoll-Histopaque density gradient centrifugation and then cryopreserved in liquid nitrogen vapor phase. Analytical flow cytometry was used to check the purity and quantity of each magnetically sorted T cell population. Genomic DNA was isolated from every sorted fraction and measured by UV absorbance on a Nanodrop 2000c.

The CDR3, cysteine through phenylalanine, is 15 amino acids long. Here the CDR3 DNA is all that survives: 45 bases in frame from base 1. Trimming takes 0 bases from V and 10 bases from J, and the germline ends sit 16 bases apart. CDR1 and CDR2, looked up from the germline V gene, are MGHRA and YSYEKL. Using the deep immunoSEQ assay, TCR CDR3 regions were amplified from genomic DNA by multiplex PCR. For each cell subset, the extracted genomic DNA was distributed evenly across all wells of several immunoSEQ 96-well plates, and each plate served as one replicate. For sorted subsets, 200 to 250 ng genomic DNA, equal to 25,000 to 35,000 T cell genomes, was loaded into each replicate PCR. The purified libraries were quantified using a Qubit 3.0 fluorometer, sized with a Bioanalyzer 2100, and then quantified again using the KAPA Library Quantification kit. Every immunoSEQ 96-well plate was sequenced on a dedicated single-read 150-cycle Illumina NextSeq 550 flow cell. Per the original workflow: Because the immunoSEQ output held only junctional sequences and lacked quality scores, the filtering could not match the filtering applied to full-length reads. Sequences were annotated with PyIR, a Python wrapper for IgBLAST v1.9, and V/J genes and CDR3 were assigned using IMGT germline references. Reads with weak V/J assignments (E-value above 1e-6), missing CDR3, stop codons, out-of-frame junctions, or ambiguous translated residues were removed. A V3J clonotype was defined by an identical inferred V gene, J gene, and CDR3 amino acid sequence. To compute the percentage overlap between repertoires, the number of shared unique clonotypes was divided by the size of the smaller repertoire. Repertoire richness was assessed with RTK rarefaction, the Chao1 estimator, and Recon v2.1 estimates of unobserved clonotypes. Generation probabilities for all TCRbeta clonotypes obtained by the gDNA method from several donors were computed using OLGA. Imported from immuneACCESS, the table was reduced by TCRdb to in-frame sequences with V and J called. These copies leave out some clones; in studies compared against another copy, an unresolved V gene accounts for under half, and the cause of the remainder is not known. From that table come the V and J calls and clone size; the DNA was used to work out D and trimming. This sample holds around 720,000 clones; more than 70% were observed only once. 1.5% to 2% of the sample rests with the top ten.

This sample stems from a study of shared clonotypes between healthy human individuals (TCRdb year 2020). Background for the entire study: Three men and two women, aged 18 to 49 years, made up the cohort. Between about 0.8 and 8.9 billion PBMCs per donor were obtained by leukapheresis. For each donor, CD4 naive and CD4 memory were each run on three plates, CD8 naive on two plates, and CD8 memory on one plate. To estimate repertoire size and how much clonotype sharing occurs between individuals, the study deeply sequenced the blood TCR repertoires of 4 to 6 healthy adults. To increase sequencing depth and limit assay-specific biases, TCR repertoire library preparation and sequencing were carried out by different laboratories using diverse techniques.

What the study reported, not specific to this receptor: Rarefaction of sorted-subset datasets indicated incomplete sequencing despite the large sequencing depth. Sharing across a few donors was observed for approximately 5% of naive CD4, under 4% of naive CD8, 2.3% of memory CD4, and around 0.4% of memory CD8 clonotypes. Sampling was restricted to blood, and TCR repertoires in tissues likely differ from the TCR repertoires found in blood. Higher generation probabilities were observed for clonotypes shared by all four sorted-subset donors than for non-shared clonotypes. Because the study included a small number of donors, the genetic and exposure-history diversity represented was limited. Naive subsets generally had larger estimated clonotype richness than memory subsets did. Pairwise subsampling indicated that sequencing depth was expected to affect the degree of clonotype sharing among donors.

The sample taken for sequencing was memory CD4+ T cells sorted from blood. This sample's cell subset or site label indicates: CD45RA-negative fraction. The rearranged segments are TRBV4-1 and TRBJ2-1, with TRBD2 tentatively as D gene (6 bases match). The TCR sequence derives from a woman in her 30s in good health. The CDR3 protein: CASSQEFSGLGEQFF. The sequenced DNA: TGCGCCAGCAGCCAAGAGTTTAGCGGTTTGGGCGAGCAGTTCTTC.